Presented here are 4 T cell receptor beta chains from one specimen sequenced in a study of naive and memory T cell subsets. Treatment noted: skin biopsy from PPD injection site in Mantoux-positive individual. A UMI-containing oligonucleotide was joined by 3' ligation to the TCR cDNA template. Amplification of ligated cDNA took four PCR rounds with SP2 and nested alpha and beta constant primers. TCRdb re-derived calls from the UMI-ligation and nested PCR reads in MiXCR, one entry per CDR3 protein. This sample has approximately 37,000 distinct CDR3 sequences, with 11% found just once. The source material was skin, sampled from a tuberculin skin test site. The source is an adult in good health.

CDR3 sequence: CASSSFGTSGSTDTQYF. CDR3 nucleotides: TGCGCCAGCAGCTCATTTGGGACTAGCGGGAGCACAGATACGCAGTATTTT. The V and J genes are TRBV5-1 and TRBJ2-3; 12 bases fit TRBD2. The CDR3 covers 17 residues. Trimming at V came to 3 bases and at J to 0 bases, leaving 5 bases not matched to a gene. The germline V gene encodes CDR1 SGHRS and CDR2 YFSETQ.

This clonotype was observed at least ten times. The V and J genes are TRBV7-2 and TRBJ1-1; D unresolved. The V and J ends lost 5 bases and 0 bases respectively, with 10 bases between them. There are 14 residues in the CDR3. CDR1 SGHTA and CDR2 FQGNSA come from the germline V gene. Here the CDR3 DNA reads TGTGCCAGCAGCCCCATGGGCCTGAACACTGAAGCTTTCTTT. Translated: CASSPMGLNTEAFF.

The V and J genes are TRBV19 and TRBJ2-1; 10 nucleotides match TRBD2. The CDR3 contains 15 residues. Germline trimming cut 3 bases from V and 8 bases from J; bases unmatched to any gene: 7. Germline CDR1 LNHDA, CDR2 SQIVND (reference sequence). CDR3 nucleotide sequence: TGTGCCAGTAGTATGTCAGCGGGGGGGCTTTATGAGCAGTTCTTC. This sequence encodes CASSMSAGGLYEQFF.

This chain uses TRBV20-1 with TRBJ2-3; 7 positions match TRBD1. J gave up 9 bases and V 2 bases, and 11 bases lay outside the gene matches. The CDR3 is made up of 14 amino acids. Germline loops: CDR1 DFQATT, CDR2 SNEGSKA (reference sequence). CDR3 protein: CSARTLPQGLTQYF. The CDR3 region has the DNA TGCAGTGCTAGAACGCTACCACAGGGGTTAACGCAGTATTTT.